Listed below are T cell receptor beta chains from one sample, sequenced in a study of shared clonotypes between healthy human individuals. Produced via immunoSEQ multiplex PCR; TCRdb's table is partial and in-frame only. The sample yields approximately 940,000 clones, 76% seen once. The specimen was memory CD4+ T cells sorted from blood. Receptors originate from a man younger than 35 in good health. Each CDR3 is given with its conserved first and last residue. The D gene is left open where the match is weak. Size is omitted from some rows. Given values are once, few, many or a class for expanded clones.

abundance | j_gene | d_gene | v_gene | CDR3aa | CDR3nt
few | TRBJ1-6 | - | TRBV5-4 | CASSRGNSPLHF | TGTGCCAGCAGCCGGGGGAATTCACCCCTCCACTTT
- | TRBJ2-4 | - | TRBV1 | CTSSQPPWDSAKNIQYF | TGCACCAGCAGCCAACCGCCATGGGACAGCGCCAAAAACATTCAGTACTTC
- | TRBJ1-2 | - | TRBV28 | CASSLGVNYGYTF | TGTGCCAGCAGTTTAGGAGTTAACTATGGCTACACCTTC
- | TRBJ1-1 | - | TRBV6-5 | CASSYSKRVSTEAFF | TGTGCCAGCAGTTACTCTAAAAGGGTCAGCACTGAAGCTTTCTTT
few | TRBJ2-7 | - | TRBV6-6 | CASSYFEAGSEQYF | TGTGCCAGCAGTTACTTCGAGGCAGGGAGCGAGCAGTACTTC
- | TRBJ2-3 | - | TRBV9 | CASSVVPDTQYF | TGTGCCAGCAGCGTAGTTCCAGATACGCAGTATTTT
- | TRBJ1-2 | - | TRBV4-1 | CASSQDKGQPGGYTF | TGCGCCAGCAGCCAAGATAAGGGGCAGCCTGGTGGCTACACCTTC
once | TRBJ1-2 | - | TRBV6-5 | CASSLQGNYGYTF | TGTGCCAGCAGTTTGCAGGGGAACTATGGCTACACCTTC
- | TRBJ2-1 | TRBD2 | TRBV11-3 | CASSLSSGTYNEQFF | TGTGCCAGCAGCTTATCTAGCGGGACGTACAATGAGCAGTTCTTC
- | TRBJ2-3 | - | TRBV7-9 | CASSSLSEEQYF | TGTGCCAGCAGCTCTCTGAGCGAGGAGCAGTATTTT
- | TRBJ2-2 | TRBD1 | TRBV2 | CASRAGGITGELFF | TGTGCCAGCAGGGCAGGGGGTATTACCGGGGAGCTGTTTTTT
- | TRBJ2-5 | TRBD1 | TRBV5-1 | CASSLTTGKETQYF | TGCGCCAGCAGCTTGACGACAGGGAAAGAGACCCAGTACTTC
- | TRBJ1-1 | TRBD1 | TRBV9 | CASSAPGTGRTEAFF | TGTGCCAGCAGCGCCCCCGGGACAGGAAGGACTGAAGCTTTCTTT
- | TRBJ1-1 | TRBD1 | TRBV6-5 | CASRVGTGNTEAFF | TGTGCCAGCAGGGTCGGGACAGGGAACACTGAAGCTTTCTTT
- | TRBJ1-5 | TRBD1 | TRBV5-1 | CASSLSGQGVQPQHF | TGCGCCAGCAGCTTGTCAGGACAGGGGGTCCAGCCCCAGCATTTT
few | TRBJ1-2 | TRBD1 | TRBV7-2 | CASSSDRVDYTF | TGTGCCAGCAGCTCGGACAGGGTGGACTACACCTTC
- | TRBJ1-3 | - | TRBV5-4 | CASSPGLTFSGNTIYF | TGTGCCAGCAGCCCTGGACTGACGTTCTCTGGAAACACCATATATTTT
- | TRBJ2-7 | - | TRBV13 | CASSLAGARYEQYF | TGTGCCAGCAGCTTAGCGGGGGCGCGCTACGAGCAGTACTTC
- | TRBJ2-5 | TRBD2 | TRBV4-1 | CASSPRWWGGQETQYF | TGCGCCAGCAGCCCCCGTTGGTGGGGGGGCCAAGAGACCCAGTACTTC
- | TRBJ1-4 | - | TRBV2 | CASSRTGGNEKLFF | TGTGCCAGCAGTAGAACAGGCGGTAATGAAAAACTGTTTTTT
- | TRBJ2-3 | TRBD1 | TRBV6-6 | CASSRQGATTDTQYF | TGTGCCAGCAGTCGTCAGGGGGCGACGACAGATACGCAGTATTTT
- | TRBJ1-1 | - | TRBV9 | CASSTHRDTEAFF | TGTGCCAGCAGCACCCACAGGGACACTGAAGCTTTCTTT
- | TRBJ2-2 | - | TRBV5-6 | CASSFRNTGELFF | TGTGCCAGCAGCTTCCGGAACACCGGGGAGCTGTTTTTT
once | TRBJ1-2 | - | TRBV9 | CASSVEERGARGYTF | TGTGCCAGCAGCGTAGAGGAGAGAGGGGCGCGGGGCTACACCTTC
- | TRBJ1-5 | - | TRBV10-3 | CAISGTEQQPQHF | TGTGCCATCAGTGGGACGGAACAGCAGCCCCAGCATTTT
few | TRBJ2-7 | TRBD1 | TRBV7-2 | CASIKGGRDREQYF | TGTGCCAGTATAAAAGGGGGCAGGGATCGCGAGCAGTACTTC